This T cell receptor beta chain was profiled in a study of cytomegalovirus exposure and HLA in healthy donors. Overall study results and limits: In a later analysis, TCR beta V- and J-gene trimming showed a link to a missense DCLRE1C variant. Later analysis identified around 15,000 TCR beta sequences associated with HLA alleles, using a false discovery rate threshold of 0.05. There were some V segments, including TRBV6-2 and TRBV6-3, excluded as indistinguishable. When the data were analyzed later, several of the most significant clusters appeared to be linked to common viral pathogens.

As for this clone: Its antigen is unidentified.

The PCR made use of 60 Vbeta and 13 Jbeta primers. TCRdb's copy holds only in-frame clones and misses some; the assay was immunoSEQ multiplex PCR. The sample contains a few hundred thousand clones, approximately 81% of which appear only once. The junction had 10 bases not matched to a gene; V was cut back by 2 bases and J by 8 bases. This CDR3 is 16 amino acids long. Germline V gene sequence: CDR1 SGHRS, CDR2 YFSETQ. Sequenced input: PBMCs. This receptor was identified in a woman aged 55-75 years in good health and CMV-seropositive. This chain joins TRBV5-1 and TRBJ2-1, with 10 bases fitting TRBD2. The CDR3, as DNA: TGCGCCAGCAGCTTAAAAGCGGGAGGGCCGGGGGATGAGCAGTTCTTC. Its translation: CASSLKAGGPGDEQFF.